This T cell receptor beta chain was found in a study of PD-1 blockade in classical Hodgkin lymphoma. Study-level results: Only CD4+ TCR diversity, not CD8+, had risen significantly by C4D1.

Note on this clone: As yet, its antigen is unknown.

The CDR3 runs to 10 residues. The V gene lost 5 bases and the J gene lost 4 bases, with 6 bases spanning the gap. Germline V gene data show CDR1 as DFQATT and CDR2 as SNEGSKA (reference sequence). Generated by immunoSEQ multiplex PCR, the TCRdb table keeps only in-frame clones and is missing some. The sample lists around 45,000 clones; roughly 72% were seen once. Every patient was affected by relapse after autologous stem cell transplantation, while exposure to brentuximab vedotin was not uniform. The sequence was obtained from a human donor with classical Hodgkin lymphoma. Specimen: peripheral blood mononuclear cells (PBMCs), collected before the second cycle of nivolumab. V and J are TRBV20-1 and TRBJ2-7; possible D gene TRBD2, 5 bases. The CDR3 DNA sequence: TGCAGTGCTGGGGAGTACGAGCAGTACTTC. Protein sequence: CSAGEYEQYF.